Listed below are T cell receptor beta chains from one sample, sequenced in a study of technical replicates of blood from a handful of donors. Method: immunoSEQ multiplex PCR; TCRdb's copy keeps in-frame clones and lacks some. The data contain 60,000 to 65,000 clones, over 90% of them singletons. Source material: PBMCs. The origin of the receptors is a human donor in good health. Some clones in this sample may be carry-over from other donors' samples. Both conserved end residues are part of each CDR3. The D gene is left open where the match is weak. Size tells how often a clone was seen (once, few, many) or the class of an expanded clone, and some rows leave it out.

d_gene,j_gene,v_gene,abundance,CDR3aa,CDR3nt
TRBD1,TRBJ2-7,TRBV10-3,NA,CAISELGYRGGTYEQYF,TGTGCCATCAGTGAGTTGGGGTACAGGGGTGGGACCTACGAGCAGTACTTC
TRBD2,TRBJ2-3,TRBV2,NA,CASSALRGGTDTQYF,TGTGCCAGCAGCGCCTTGCGGGGGGGGACAGATACGCAGTATTTT
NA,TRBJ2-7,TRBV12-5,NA,CASGPDVGGEQYF,TGTGCTAGTGGCCCAGATGTAGGGGGAGAGCAGTACTTC
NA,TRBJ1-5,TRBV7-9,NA,CASSPGGPASNQPQHF,TGTGCCAGCAGCCCCGGAGGCCCAGCGAGCAATCAGCCCCAGCATTTT
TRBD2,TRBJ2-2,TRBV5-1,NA,CASSPGGRTGELFF,TGCGCCAGCAGCCCGGGGGGGAGGACCGGGGAGCTGTTTTTT
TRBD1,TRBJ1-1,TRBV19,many,CASSIIVDRMNTEAFF,TGTGCCAGTAGTATAATCGTGGACAGGATGAACACTGAAGCTTTCTTT
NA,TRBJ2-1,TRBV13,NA,CASSGGVLGANEQFF,TGTGCCAGCAGCGGCGGGGTCTTAGGGGCAAATGAGCAGTTCTTC
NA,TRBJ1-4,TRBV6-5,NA,CASSYYGSGEKLFF,TGTGCCAGCAGTTACTACGGGAGCGGAGAAAAACTGTTTTTT
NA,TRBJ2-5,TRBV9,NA,CASSVATNWETQYF,TGTGCCAGCAGCGTAGCTACCAACTGGGAGACCCAGTACTTC
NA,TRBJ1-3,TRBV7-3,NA,CASSLDRGNTIYF,TGTGCCAGCAGCTTAGACAGGGGAAACACCATATATTTT
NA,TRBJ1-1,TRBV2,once,CASTGGRRGNTEAFF,TGTGCCAGCACGGGGGGGCGCCGAGGGAACACTGAAGCTTTCTTT
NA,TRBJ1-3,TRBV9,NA,CASSVDRGGNTIYF,TGTGCCAGCAGCGTAGACAGAGGGGGAAACACCATATATTTT
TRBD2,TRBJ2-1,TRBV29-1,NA,CSVEGTSGGGYNEQFF,TGCAGCGTTGAAGGGACTAGCGGGGGAGGCTACAATGAGCAGTTCTTC
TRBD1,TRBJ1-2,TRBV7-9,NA,CASSPTKGQGAYGYTF,TGTGCCAGCAGCCCCACAAAGGGACAGGGGGCCTATGGCTACACCTTC
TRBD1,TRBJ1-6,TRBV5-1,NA,CASSYWGQGTNSPLHF,TGCGCCAGCAGCTACTGGGGACAGGGGACGAATTCACCCCTCCACTTT
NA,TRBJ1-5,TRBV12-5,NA,CASAGEINQPQHF,TGTGCTAGTGCGGGGGAGATCAATCAGCCCCAGCATTTT
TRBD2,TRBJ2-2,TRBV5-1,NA,CASSPGGPAGELFF,TGCGCCAGCAGCCCGGGGGGGCCGGCCGGGGAGCTGTTTTTT
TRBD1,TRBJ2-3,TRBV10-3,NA,CAISESLVFRTGRTDTQYF,TGTGCCATCAGTGAGTCGCTGGTCTTCCGGACAGGGCGCACAGATACGCAGTATTTT
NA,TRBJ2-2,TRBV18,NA,CASSPARDRELFF,TGTGCCAGCTCACCAGCCAGGGATCGGGAGCTGTTTTTT
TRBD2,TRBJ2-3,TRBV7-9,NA,CASSLGLAGSTDTQYF,TGTGCCAGCAGTCTAGGACTAGCGGGAAGCACAGATACGCAGTATTTT
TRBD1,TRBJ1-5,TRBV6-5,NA,CASSSGTGTGNQPQHF,TGTGCCAGCAGTTCCGGGACAGGGACGGGCAATCAGCCCCAGCATTTT
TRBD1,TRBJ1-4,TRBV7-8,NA,CASSRPGQGINEKLFF,TGTGCCAGCAGCCGGCCGGGACAGGGGATTAATGAAAAACTGTTTTTT
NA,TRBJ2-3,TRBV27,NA,CASSLDKGTQYF,TGTGCCAGCAGTTTGGACAAGGGTACGCAGTATTTT
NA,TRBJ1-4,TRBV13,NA,CASSARQGKLFF,TGTGCCAGCAGCGCACGCCAGGGGAAACTGTTTTTT
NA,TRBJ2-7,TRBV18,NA,CASSPPAGTNEQYF,TGTGCCAGCTCACCCCCAGCGGGTACCAACGAGCAGTACTTC
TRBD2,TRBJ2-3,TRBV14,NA,CASSQASGTTDTQYF,TGTGCCAGCAGCCAAGCTAGCGGGACCACAGATACGCAGTATTTT
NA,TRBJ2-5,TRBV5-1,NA,CASSLREHQTQYF,TGCGCCAGCAGCTTGCGGGAACACCAGACCCAGTACTTC
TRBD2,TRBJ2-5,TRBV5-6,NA,CASTSAGGQETQYF,TGTGCCAGCACCTCCGCGGGGGGCCAAGAGACCCAGTACTTC
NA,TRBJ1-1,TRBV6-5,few,CARSPGRNTEAFF,TGTGCCAGGAGCCCGGGTCGGAACACTGAAGCTTTCTTT
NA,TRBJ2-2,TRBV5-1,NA,CASSQKRTGGNTGELFF,TGCGCCAGCAGCCAAAAAAGGACCGGAGGGAACACCGGGGAGCTGTTTTTT
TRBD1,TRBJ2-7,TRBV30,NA,CAWTRGTGVYEQYF,TGTGCCTGGACGCGGGGGACAGGGGTCTACGAGCAGTACTTC
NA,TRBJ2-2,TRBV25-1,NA,CASSEYTGAAGELFF,TGTGCCAGCAGTGAATATACGGGAGCGGCCGGGGAGCTGTTTTTT
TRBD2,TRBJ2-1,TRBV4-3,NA,CASSRGTSGPGVYNEQFF,TGCGCCAGCAGCCGAGGCACTAGCGGGCCTGGGGTATACAATGAGCAGTTCTTC
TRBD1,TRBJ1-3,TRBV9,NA,CASSPAGQGAGTIYF,TGTGCCAGCAGCCCTGCGGGACAGGGGGCAGGTACCATATATTTT
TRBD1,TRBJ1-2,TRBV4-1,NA,CASSQPPGTGDGYTF,TGCGCCAGCAGCCAACCCCCCGGGACAGGGGATGGCTACACCTTC
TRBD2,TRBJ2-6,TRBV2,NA,CASRGLGGANVLTF,TGTGCCAGCAGGGGACTAGGGGGGGCCAACGTCCTGACTTTC
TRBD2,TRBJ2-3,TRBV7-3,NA,CASSLGGLAGVGQDTQYF,TGTGCCAGCAGCTTAGGGGGACTAGCGGGAGTAGGTCAAGATACGCAGTATTTT
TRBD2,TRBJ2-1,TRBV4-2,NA,CASSQDGTSGYNEQFF,TGTGCCAGCAGCCAAGATGGGACTAGCGGGTACAATGAGCAGTTCTTC
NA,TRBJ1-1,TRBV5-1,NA,CASSWQGSPNTEAFF,TGCGCCAGCAGCTGGCAGGGGAGCCCAAACACTGAAGCTTTCTTT
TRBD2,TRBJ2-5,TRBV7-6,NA,CASSLETSRQETQYF,TGTGCCAGCAGCTTAGAGACTAGCCGCCAAGAGACCCAGTACTTC
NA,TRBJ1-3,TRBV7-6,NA,CASSARLTNSGNTIYF,TGTGCCAGCTCGGCCAGACTAACTAACTCTGGAAACACCATATATTTT
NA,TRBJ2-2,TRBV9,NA,CASSPWGGRTGELFF,TGTGCCAGCAGCCCCTGGGGGGGGCGCACCGGGGAGCTGTTTTTT